The 12 T cell receptor beta chains given below trace back to one sample, sequenced in a study of patients and donors after allogeneic stem cell transplantation. TCRdb itself ran the RT-PCR reads through MiXCR, one entry per CDR3 protein. This sample has about 160,000 distinct CDR3 sequences, with 30% to 45% found just once. Sequencing input: blood, either unsorted or a sorted T cell fraction (not recorded which). Receptor source: a human donor who was either an allogeneic HSCT recipient or a stem cell or donor lymphocyte infusion donor (not recorded which). It is not recorded whose cells these are; they may come from a transplant donor.

This clonotype appeared a few times. The J gene is TRBJ1-6, the V gene TRBV3-1; D is unresolved. CDR3 size: 15 residues. The V end lost 0 bases, the J end lost 9 bases, and 12 bases lay between the germline ends. Germline lookup yields CDR1 LGHDT and CDR2 YNNKEL (reference sequence). The CDR3: CASSQDRTGSSPLHF. The CDR3 DNA reads TGTGCCAGCAGCCAAGATCGGACGGGAAGTTCACCCCTCCACTTT.

The chain links TRBV9 to TRBJ1-2; D perhaps matches TRBD1 (6 bases). Germline V lookup: CDR1 SGDLS, CDR2 YYNGEE. This CDR3 contains 16 residues. V dropped 4 bases and J dropped 8 bases, with 24 bases sitting between them. This chain's CDR3 is CASSSPTRGGRGGYTF. The CDR3 nucleotides are TGTGCCAGCAGCTCCCCCACCCGGGGGGGGCGAGGGGGCTACACCTTC.

As for this clonotype: The conserved final phenylalanine or tryptophan is absent from the CDR3, which likely points to a read error. V gene TRBV5-1 combines with J gene TRBJ2-2, with TRBD1 as a possible D gene (5 bases). The CDR3 is 15 residues long. Looked up from germline, CDR1 is SGHRS and CDR2 is YFSETQ. Trimming shortened V by 0 bases and J by 6 bases, and 12 bases separated the two germline ends. CDR3 DNA sequence: TGCGCCAGCAGCTTGGCCCTAAGGGGCCCCGGGGAGCTGTTTTCT. This sequence encodes CASSLALRGPGELFS.

The CDR3 region has the DNA TGTGCCAGCAGTTCCCAATTCGCCGGGACAGGGCCCACTGAAGCTTTCTTT. It encodes CASSSQFAGTGPTEAFF. The chain combines TRBV12-3 or TRBV12-4 with TRBJ1-1; 9 positions agree with TRBD1. This CDR3 comprises 17 residues. The J segment lost 4 bases and the V segment lost 4 bases, leaving 13 bases of the junction unmatched.

The V call is TRBV12-3 or TRBV12-4, the J call TRBJ1-2; TRBD1 aligns across 10 bases. This CDR3 comprises 16 residues. The trim removed 7 bases at V and 0 bases at J, leaving 8 bases unmatched. CDR3 region: CASTPGQGITNYGYTF. CDR3 bases: TGTGCCAGCACCCCGGGACAGGGGATTACTAACTATGGCTACACCTTC.

CDR3 nucleotide sequence: TGTGCCAGCAGTTTTGCGCCTACATCGGGCAATGAGCAGTTCTTC. It is translated as CASSFAPTSGNEQFF. The V gene is TRBV27, the J gene TRBJ2-1; D remains unclear. Between the trimmed V and J ends, which lost 3 bases and 6 bases, there was a span of 15 bases. The CDR3 covers 15 residues. The germline CDR1 and CDR2 sequences are MNHEY and SMNVEV (reference sequence).

V and J are TRBV11-2 and TRBJ1-2; D is undetermined. The CDR3 runs 11 residues. Looked up from germline, CDR1 is SGHAT and CDR2 is FQNNGV. V lost 5 bases and J 5 bases, leaving 6 bases between the germline ends. The CDR3 here is CASSQRYGYTF. The DNA for the CDR3 is TGTGCCAGCAGCCAGAGGTATGGCTACACCTTC.

The chain combines TRBV2 with TRBJ2-2; no clear D. Germline V gene lookup returns CDR1 SNHLY and CDR2 FYNNEI. The ends were cut back, 4 bases at V and 0 bases at J, with 9 bases in the middle. The CDR3 is 15 residues long. The CDR3 loop reads CASSVQSANTGELFF. Written as DNA, the CDR3 is TGTGCCAGCAGTGTGCAGTCCGCGAACACCGGGGAGCTGTTTTTT.

The V gene is TRBV12-3 or TRBV12-4, the J gene TRBJ1-1; D is undetermined. This CDR3 is 14 amino acids long. Trimming took 5 bases from V and 3 from J, leaving 13 bases between them. This CDR3 is CASSRGTRDTEAFF. In DNA form, the CDR3 reads TGTGCCAGCAGTCGGGGTACCCGGGACACTGAAGCTTTCTTT.

V usage is TRBV4-1 and J usage is TRBJ2-1, with D possibly called TRBD1 or TRBD2 (5 bases each). The CDR3 is 15 amino acids. Germline V CDR1 and CDR2: MGHRA, YSYEKL. V was trimmed by 4 bases and J by 10 bases, leaving 20 bases between them. This CDR3 reads CASSLGLGALREQFF. Written as DNA, the CDR3 is TGCGCCAGCAGCCTTGGACTTGGGGCATTAAGAGAGCAGTTCTTC.

CDR3 sequence: CASSVGGDTDTQYF. DNA of the CDR3: TGTGCCAGCAGCGTAGGGGGGGACACAGATACGCAGTATTTT. This rearrangement joins TRBV9 to TRBJ2-3; a possible D gene is TRBD2 (6 bases). CDR3 size: 14 residues. Germline CDR1 SGDLS, CDR2 YYNGEE. Trimming removed 0 bases at V and 2 bases at J, with 7 bases between.

This clonotype was seen a handful of times. V is TRBV20-1 and J is TRBJ1-5; 10 bases agree with TRBD1. The CDR3 is 14 residues long. CDR1 DFQATT and CDR2 SNEGSKA come from the germline V gene (reference sequence). With 5 bases clipped from V and 4 bases from J, the junction kept 5 bases outside the gene matches. CDR3 sequence reads: CSAWGQGKNQPQHF. As DNA, the CDR3 is TGCAGTGCTTGGGGACAGGGGAAAAATCAGCCCCAGCATTTT.